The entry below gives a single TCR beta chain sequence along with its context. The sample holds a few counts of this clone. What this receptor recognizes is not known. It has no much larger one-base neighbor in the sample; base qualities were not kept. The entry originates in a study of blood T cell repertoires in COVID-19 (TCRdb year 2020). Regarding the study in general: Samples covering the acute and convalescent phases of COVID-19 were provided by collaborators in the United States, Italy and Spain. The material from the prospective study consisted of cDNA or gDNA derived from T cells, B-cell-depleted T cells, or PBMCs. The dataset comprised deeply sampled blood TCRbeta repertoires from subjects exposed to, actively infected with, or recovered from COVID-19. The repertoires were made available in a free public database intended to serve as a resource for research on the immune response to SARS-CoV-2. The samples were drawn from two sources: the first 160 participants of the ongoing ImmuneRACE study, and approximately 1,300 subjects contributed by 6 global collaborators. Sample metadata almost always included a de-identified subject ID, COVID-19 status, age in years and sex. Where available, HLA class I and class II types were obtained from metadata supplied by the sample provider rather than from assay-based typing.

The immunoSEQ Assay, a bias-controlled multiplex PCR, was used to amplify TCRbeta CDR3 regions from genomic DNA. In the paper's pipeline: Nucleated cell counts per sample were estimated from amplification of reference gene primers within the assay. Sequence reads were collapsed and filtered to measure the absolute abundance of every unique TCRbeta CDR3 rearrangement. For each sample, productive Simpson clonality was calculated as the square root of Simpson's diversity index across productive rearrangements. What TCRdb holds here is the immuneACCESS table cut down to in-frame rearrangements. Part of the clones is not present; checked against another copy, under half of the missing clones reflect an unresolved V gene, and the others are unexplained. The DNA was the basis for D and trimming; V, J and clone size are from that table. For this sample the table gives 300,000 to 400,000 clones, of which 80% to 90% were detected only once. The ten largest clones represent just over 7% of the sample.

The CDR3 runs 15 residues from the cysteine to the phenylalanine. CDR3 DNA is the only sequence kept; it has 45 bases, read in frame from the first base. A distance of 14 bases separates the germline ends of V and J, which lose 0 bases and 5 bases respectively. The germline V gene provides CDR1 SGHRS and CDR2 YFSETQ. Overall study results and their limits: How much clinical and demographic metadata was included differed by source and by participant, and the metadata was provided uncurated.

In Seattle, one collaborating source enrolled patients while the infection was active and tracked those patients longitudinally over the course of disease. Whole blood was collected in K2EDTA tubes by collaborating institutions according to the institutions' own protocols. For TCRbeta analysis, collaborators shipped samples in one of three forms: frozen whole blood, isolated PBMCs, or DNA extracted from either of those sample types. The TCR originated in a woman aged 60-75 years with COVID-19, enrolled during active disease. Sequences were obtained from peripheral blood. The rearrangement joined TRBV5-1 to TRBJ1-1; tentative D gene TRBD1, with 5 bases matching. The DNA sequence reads TGCGCCAGCAGCTTGGTCCTCGGGGGAGGAACTGAAGCTTTCTTT. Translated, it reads CASSLVLGGGTEAFF.